This T cell receptor beta chain originates from a study of T cells in Graves' hyperthyroidism and ophthalmopathy (dated by TCRdb to between 2019 and 2020). About the study as a whole: Peripheral blood samples were taken at initial diagnosis, before any treatment was given. To identify TCR V-J signatures that set the groups apart, the researchers used a discovery cohort of about a hundred patients, made up of around 42 with Graves' ophthalmopathy and about 60 with stable Graves' hyperthyroidism. Prospective prediction of ophthalmopathy was tested in an independent validation cohort of some 19 hyperthyroidism patients and 17 patients who later progressed to ophthalmopathy. The approximately 100 discovery patients were divided at random into training and test sets in a 7:3 ratio. Thyroid tissue and blood T-cell repertoires from six or seven Graves' hyperthyroidism patients were also compared in the study. Once sampling was done, hyperthyroidism patients were given methimazole at a starting dose of 30 mg daily, whereas ophthalmopathy patients were given high-dose intravenous methylprednisolone. The paper describes TCR Vbeta CDR3 sequencing of more than 120 peripheral blood samples, made up of roughly 45 ophthalmopathy patients, more than 70 hyperthyroidism patients and some 17 progressor patients. Paper-wide results and their limitations: No statistical method was used to set the sample size in advance, and investigators knew the group allocation. Most expanded thyroid clonotypes (frequency above 0.001) were also detected in blood, a finding suggesting that blood repertoires may reflect thyroid immune responses. In validation, the model predicted progression to ophthalmopathy a median of roughly six months before onset, with roughly 68% sensitivity and 72.22% specificity. A 13 V-J signature model separated ophthalmopathy from stable hyperthyroidism, with roughly 88% sensitivity and about 81% specificity in cross-validation and 80%/75% in testing.

The TCR beta CDR3 regions were amplified from RNA transcripts. The first round of RT-PCR for the TCR CDR3 was performed with the HTBI primer set and the Qiagen OneStep RT-PCR kit. Libraries were constructed in a second round of multiplex PCR, after which size selection and purification were performed. Paired-end sequencing of the libraries was performed with 100 bp reads on an Illumina HiSeq2000. Under the source paper's analysis protocol: SOAPnuke was used to process the raw data, removing reads that contained adapters or uncalled bases, had a mean Phred below 15, or lacked an exact match to the constant primer or identifier. High-quality paired reads were merged with COPE v1.2.5, and unique nucleotide sequences were defined as clonotypes. Clonotypes were aligned to IMGT TRBV, TRBD and TRBJ reference segments using MiTCR v1.1. Analysis was restricted to V-J combinations with a frequency above 0.0001, which covered approximately 99% of repertoires. A TCS score was defined as the ratio between F50 (clonal expansion) and ExV (chaos), using BLOSUM62-based TCRdist between CDR3 peptides within each V-J. Welch's t-statistics and random forest reduced around 550 V-J features to 13, which were used in a naive Bayes classifier (R e1071). The public sequencing data were trimmed at Q25 with fastp and processed into clonotypes with MiXCR by TCRdb, which kept only in-frame beta chains. Each CDR3 protein gets just one entry, which takes the most common genes and DNA from the rows behind it. TCRdb assigned the V and J calls; the authors' analysis was not used. Counted in this sample were 700,000 or so distinct CDR3 sequences; over 15% of them appeared once. The leading ten clones occupy approximately 8% of the sample.

Inclusive of the bounding cysteine and phenylalanine, the CDR3 is 13 residues long. Only the CDR3 DNA stays, 39 bases, in frame from base 1. Trimming at the junction amounts to 6 bases on V and 7 bases on J, and the germline ends lie 14 bases apart. The germline V gene (reference sequence) gives CDR1 as MNHEY and CDR2 as SMNVEV. Stable Graves' hyperthyroidism was defined as the absence of progression to ophthalmopathy over 18 months of follow-up. Hyperthyroidism patients were aged 18 to 65 years and newly diagnosed, with disease duration of less than 2 months. Any patient with an uncontrolled infection, another autoimmune disease, pregnancy or lactation was excluded. Clinical symptoms, serum thyroxine and TRAb, thyroid ultrasound, and orbital computed tomography formed the basis for the diagnoses. PBMCs were separated from 7.5 to 10 ml of fresh peripheral blood using Ficoll-Paque density gradient centrifugation. Trizol reagent was used to extract total RNA, and RNA quality was then checked on an Agilent 2100 Bioanalyzer.

In the case of this clonotype: The clone's antigen remains unknown. Nothing much larger sits one base from this clone, and base qualities are not available.

The origin of this receptor is a man aged 18 to 29 with Graves' hyperthyroidism. This chain is built from TRBV27 and TRBJ2-3; the D gene is tentatively TRBD1 or TRBD2, each matching 5 bases. Sequenced input: blood. The sequence in DNA is TGTGCCAGCAGCGGGGACCGCATGTATACGCAGTATTTT. Its product reads: CASSGDRMYTQYF.